This record looks at one TCR beta chain sequence and its context. Its matching antigen is unknown. The sample is drawn from a study of T cell repertoires in cytomegalovirus infection. Turning to the study itself: Well-studied HLA-B-restricted epitopes and recently identified HLA-C-restricted epitopes of CMV were both used in the study.

TCRdb re-analysed the reads in MiXCR, keeping a single row per CDR3 protein. The repertoire holds a few hundred thousand distinct CDR3 sequences, with just under 40% as singletons. This clonotype originated in a human donor in good health (CMV status not recorded). Some clones in this sample may be carry-over from other donors' samples. The material was cultured PBMCs, obtained from culture after CMV antigen stimulation.

CDR3 region: CASSQDVLRQETQYF. CDR3 in DNA: TGTGCCAGCAGCCAAGATGTGCTCCGACAAGAGACCCAGTACTTC. This chain uses TRBV3-1 with TRBJ2-5; unclear D gene. The length of the CDR3 is 15 residues. Germline V gene data show CDR1 as LGHDT and CDR2 as YNNKEL (reference sequence). V was cut by 0 bases and J by 2 bases, with 10 bases left in between.